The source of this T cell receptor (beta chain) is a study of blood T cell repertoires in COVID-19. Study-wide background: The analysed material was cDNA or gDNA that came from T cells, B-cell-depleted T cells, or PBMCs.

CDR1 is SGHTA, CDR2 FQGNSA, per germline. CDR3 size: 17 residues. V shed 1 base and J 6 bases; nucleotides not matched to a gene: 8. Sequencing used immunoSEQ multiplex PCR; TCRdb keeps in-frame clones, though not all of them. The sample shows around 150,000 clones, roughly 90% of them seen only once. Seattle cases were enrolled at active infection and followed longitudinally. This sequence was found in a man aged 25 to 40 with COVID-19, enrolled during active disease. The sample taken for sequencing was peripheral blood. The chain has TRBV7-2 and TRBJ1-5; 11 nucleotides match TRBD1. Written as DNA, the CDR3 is TGTGCCAGCAGCTTAGTTTCCGGACAGGGGGCGGGTCAGCCCCAGCATTTT. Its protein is CASSLVSGQGAGQPQHF.